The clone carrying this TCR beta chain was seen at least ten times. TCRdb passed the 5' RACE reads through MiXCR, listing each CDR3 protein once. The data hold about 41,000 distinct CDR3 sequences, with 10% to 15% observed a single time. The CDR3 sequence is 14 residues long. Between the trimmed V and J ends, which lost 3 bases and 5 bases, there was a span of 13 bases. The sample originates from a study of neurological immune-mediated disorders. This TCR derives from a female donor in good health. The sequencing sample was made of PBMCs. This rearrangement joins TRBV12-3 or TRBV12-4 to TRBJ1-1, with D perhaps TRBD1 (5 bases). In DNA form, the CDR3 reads TGTGCCAGCAGTTTGCCCAAAGGGACGACTGAAGCTTTCTTT. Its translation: CASSLPKGTTEAFF.